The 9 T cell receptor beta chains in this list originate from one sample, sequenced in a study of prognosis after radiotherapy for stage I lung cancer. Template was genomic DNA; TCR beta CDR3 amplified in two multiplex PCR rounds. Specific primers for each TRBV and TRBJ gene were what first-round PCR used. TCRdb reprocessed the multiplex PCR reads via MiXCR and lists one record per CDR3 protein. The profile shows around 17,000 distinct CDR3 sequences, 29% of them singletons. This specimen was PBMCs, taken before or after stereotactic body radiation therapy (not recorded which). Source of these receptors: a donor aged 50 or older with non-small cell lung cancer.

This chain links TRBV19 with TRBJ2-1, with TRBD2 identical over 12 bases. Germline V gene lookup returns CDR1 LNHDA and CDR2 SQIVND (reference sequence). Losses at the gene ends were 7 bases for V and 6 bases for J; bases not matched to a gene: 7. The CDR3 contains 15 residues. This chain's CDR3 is CASISGLAGSNEQFF. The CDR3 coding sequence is TGTGCCAGTATTTCCGGACTAGCGGGAAGCAATGAGCAGTTCTTC.

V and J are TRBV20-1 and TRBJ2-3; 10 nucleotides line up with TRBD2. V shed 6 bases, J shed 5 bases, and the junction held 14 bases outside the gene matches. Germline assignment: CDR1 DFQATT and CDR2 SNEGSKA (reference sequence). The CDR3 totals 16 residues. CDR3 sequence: CSASSGRGWGGDTQYF. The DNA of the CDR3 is TGCAGTGCCTCTAGCGGGAGAGGATGGGGCGGAGATACGCAGTATTTT.

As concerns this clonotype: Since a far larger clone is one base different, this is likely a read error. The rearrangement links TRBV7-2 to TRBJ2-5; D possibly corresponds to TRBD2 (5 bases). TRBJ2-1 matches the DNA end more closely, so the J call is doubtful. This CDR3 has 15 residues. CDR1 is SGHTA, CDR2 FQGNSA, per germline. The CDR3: CASSRDPFGDNEQFF. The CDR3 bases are TGTGCCAGCAGCCGCGACCCCTTCGGGGACAATGAGCAGTTCTTC.

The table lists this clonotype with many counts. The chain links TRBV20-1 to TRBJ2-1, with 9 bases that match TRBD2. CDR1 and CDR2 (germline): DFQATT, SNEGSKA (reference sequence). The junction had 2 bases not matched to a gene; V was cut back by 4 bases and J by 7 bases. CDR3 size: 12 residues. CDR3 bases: TGCAGTGCTAAGGCGGGAGGGAATGAGCAGTTCTTC. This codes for CSAKAGGNEQFF.

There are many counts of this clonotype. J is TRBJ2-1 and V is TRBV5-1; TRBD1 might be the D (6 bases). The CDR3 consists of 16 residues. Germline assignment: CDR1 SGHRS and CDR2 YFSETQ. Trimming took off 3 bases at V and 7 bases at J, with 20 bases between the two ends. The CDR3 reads CASSSSSGTPNNEQFF. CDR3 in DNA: TGCGCCAGCAGCTCAAGTTCAGGGACACCCAATAATGAGCAGTTCTTC.

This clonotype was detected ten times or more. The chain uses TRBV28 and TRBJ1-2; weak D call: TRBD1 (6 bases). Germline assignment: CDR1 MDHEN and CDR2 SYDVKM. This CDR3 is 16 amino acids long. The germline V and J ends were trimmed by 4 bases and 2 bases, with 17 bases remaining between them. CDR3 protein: CASSSGGQSSNYGYTF. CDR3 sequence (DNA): TGTGCCAGCAGTTCTGGGGGACAAAGTTCAAACTATGGCTACACCTTC.

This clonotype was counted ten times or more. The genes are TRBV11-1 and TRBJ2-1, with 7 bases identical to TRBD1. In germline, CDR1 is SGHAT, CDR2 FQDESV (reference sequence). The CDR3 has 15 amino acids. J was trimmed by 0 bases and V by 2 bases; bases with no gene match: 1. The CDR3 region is CASSLQGDSYNEQFF. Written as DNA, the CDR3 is TGTGCCAGCAGCTTACAGGGGGACTCCTACAATGAGCAGTTCTTC.

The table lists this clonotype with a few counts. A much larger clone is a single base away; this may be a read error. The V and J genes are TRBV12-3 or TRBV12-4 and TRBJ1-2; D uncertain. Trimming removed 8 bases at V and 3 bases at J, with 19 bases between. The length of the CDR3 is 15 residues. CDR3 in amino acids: CASGSRLKSYYGYTF. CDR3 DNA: TGTGCCAGCGGCTCCAGATTGAAGTCTTACTATGGCTACACCTTC.

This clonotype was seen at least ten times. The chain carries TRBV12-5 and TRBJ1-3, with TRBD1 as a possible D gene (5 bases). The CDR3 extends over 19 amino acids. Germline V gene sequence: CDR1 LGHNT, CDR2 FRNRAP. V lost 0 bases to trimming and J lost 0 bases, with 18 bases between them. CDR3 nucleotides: TGTGCTAGTGGTTTGGTACGGGGGTCAGGGATTCTCTCTGGAAACACCATATATTTT. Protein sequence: CASGLVRGSGILSGNTIYF.